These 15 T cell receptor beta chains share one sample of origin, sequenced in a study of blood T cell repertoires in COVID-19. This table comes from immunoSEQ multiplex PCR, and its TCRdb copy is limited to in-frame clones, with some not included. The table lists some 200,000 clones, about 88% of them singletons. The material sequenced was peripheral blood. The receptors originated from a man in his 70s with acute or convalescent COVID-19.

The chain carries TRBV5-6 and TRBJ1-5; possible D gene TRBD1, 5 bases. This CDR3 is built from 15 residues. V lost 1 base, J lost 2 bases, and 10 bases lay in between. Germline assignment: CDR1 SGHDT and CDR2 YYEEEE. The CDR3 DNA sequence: TGTGCCAGCAGCTTGTGGGGAGGGGGCAATCAGCCCCAGCATTTT. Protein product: CASSLWGGGNQPQHF.

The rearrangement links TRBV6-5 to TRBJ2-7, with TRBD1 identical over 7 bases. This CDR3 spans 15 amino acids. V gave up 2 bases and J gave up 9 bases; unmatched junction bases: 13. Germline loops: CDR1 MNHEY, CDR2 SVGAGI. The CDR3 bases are TGTGCCAGCAGTTACACAAGACAGGGTATACGACGGCAGTACTTC. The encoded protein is CASSYTRQGIRRQYF.

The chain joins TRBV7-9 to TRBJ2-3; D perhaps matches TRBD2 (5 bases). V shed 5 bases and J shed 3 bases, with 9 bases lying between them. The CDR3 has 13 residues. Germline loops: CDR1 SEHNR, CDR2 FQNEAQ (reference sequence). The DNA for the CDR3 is TGTGCCAGCAGCCCCGGACTGACAGATACGCAGTATTTT. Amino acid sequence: CASSPGLTDTQYF.

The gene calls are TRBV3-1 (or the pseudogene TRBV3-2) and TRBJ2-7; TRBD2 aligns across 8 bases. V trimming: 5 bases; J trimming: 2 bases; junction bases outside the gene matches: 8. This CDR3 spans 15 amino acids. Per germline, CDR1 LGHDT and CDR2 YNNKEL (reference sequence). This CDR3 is CASSDPGGDTYEQYF. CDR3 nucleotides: TGTGCCAGCAGCGATCCCGGGGGGGACACCTACGAGCAGTACTTC.

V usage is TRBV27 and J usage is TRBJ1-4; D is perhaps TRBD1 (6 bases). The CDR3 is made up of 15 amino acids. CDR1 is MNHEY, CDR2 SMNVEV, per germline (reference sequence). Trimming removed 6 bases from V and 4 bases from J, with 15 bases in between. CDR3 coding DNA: TGTGCCAGCAGGCCTTGGGGGCAGGTTAATGAAAAACTGTTTTTT. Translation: CASRPWGQVNEKLFF.

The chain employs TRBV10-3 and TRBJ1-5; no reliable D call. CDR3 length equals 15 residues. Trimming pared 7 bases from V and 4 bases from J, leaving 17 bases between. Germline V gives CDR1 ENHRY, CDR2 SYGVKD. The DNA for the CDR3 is TGTGCCATCAAGGAAGGACTGACCGGGAATCAGCCCCAGCATTTT. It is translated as CAIKEGLTGNQPQHF.

The CDR3 is CATSSWTGNEQYF. The CDR3 nucleotides read TGTGCCACCAGCAGCTGGACAGGGAACGAGCAGTACTTC. The chain uses TRBV15 and TRBJ2-7; TRBD1 agrees at 8 bases. The CDR3 covers 13 residues. Per germline, CDR1 LNHNV and CDR2 YYDKDF (reference sequence). Losses at the gene ends were 3 bases for V and 5 bases for J; bases not matched to a gene: 3. The full variable domain, its missing parts supplied by reference TRBV15 and TRBJ2-7, is DAMVIQNPRYQVTQFGKPVTLSCSQTLNHNVMYWYQQKSSQAPKLLFHYYDKDFNNEADTPDNFQSRRPNTSFCFLDIRSPGLGDTAMYLCATSSWTGNEQYFGPGTRLTVT.

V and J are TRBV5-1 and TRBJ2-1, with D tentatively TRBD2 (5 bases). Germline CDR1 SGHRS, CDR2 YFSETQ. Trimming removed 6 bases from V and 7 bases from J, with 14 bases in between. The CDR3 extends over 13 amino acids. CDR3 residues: CASTGGGANEQFF. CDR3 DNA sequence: TGCGCCAGCACCGGAGGAGGTGCGAATGAGCAGTTCTTC.

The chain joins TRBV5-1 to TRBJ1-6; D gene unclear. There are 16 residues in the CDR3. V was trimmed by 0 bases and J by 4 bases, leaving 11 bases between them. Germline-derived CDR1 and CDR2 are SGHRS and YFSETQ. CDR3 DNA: TGCGCCAGCAGCTTGGGCCCCCCGGGATATAATTCACCCCTCCACTTT. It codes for CASSLGPPGYNSPLHF.

The CDR3 reads CASRDHGGNTGELFF. CDR3 DNA: TGTGCCAGCAGAGACCATGGCGGGAACACCGGGGAGCTGTTTTTT. The chain combines TRBV6-5 with TRBJ2-2; D remains unclear. CDR3 length: 15 amino acids. Trimming stripped 6 bases from V and 1 base from J, with 12 bases between. Per germline, CDR1 MNHEY and CDR2 SVGAGI.

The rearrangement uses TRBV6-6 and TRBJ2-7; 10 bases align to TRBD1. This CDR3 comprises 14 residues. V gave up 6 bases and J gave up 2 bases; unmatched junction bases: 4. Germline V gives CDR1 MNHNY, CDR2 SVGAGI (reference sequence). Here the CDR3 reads CASSRQGAAYEQYF. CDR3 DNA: TGTGCCAGCAGCCGACAGGGGGCCGCCTACGAGCAGTACTTC.

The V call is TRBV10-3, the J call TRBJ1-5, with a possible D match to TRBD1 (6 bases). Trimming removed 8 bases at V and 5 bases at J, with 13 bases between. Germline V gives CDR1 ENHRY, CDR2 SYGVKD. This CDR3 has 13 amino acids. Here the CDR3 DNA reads TGTGCCATCCGACAGGCGGTCGATCAGCCCCAGCATTTT. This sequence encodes CAIRQAVDQPQHF.

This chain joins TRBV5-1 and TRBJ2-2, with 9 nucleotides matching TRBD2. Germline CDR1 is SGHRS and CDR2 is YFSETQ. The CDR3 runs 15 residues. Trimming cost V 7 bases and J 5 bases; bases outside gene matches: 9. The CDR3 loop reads CASQAGGLETGELFF. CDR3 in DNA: TGCGCCAGCCAAGCGGGGGGCCTCGAGACCGGGGAGCTGTTTTTT.

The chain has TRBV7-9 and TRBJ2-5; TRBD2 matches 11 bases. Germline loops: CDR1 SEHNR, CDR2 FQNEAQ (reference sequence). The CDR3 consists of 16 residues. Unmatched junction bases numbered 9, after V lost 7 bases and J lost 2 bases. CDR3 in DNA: TGTGCCAGCACCGAATTAGCGGGAGGGAGTCAAGAGACCCAGTACTTC. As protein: CASTELAGGSQETQYF.

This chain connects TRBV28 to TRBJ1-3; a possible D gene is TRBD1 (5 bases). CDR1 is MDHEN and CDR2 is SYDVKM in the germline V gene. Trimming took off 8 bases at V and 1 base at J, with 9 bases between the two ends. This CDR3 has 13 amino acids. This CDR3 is CASVPGSGNTIYF. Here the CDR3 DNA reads TGTGCCAGCGTACCAGGGTCTGGAAACACCATATATTTT.